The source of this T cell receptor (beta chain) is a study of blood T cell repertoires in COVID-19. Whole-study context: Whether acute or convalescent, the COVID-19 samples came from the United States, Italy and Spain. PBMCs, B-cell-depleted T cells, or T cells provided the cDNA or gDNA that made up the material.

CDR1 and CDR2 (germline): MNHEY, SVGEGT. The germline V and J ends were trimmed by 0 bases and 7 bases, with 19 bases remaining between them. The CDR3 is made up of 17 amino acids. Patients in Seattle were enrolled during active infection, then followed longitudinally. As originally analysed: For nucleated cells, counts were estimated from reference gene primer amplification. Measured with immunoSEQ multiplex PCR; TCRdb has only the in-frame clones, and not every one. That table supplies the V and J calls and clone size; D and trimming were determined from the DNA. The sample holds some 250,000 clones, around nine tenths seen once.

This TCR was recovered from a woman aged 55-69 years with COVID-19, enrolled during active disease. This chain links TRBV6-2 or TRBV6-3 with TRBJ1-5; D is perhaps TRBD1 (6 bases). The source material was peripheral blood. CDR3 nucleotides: TGTGCCAGCAGTTACTCATTTGGGGGGGCACGAGGGCAGCCCCAGCATTTT. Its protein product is CASSYSFGGARGQPQHF.